This passage covers 24 T cell receptor beta chains from one sample sequenced in a study of blood T cell repertoires in COVID-19. The repertoire was sequenced with immunoSEQ multiplex PCR; TCRdb's copy has only in-frame clones and lacks some. The sample has fewer than 500,000 clones; 81% are singletons. What was sequenced was peripheral blood. The receptor set was obtained from a human donor with acute or convalescent COVID-19. The donor label of this sample is uncertain.

This clone was recorded only once. The chain uses TRBV10-2 and TRBJ1-5, with 8 bases lining up with TRBD1. V lost 8 bases and J lost 9; bases outside the gene matches: 9. Germline V gene sequence: CDR1 WSHSY, CDR2 SAAADI. The CDR3 runs 13 residues. This chain's CDR3 is CASRQGSSGPQHF. CDR3 bases: TGCGCCAGCCGACAGGGGTCGAGCGGGCCCCAGCATTTT.

V usage is TRBV6-5 and J usage is TRBJ2-7; D is unresolved. CDR3 size: 16 residues. Germline CDR1 reads MNHEY; CDR2 reads SVGAGI. V was shortened by 3 bases and J by 2 bases, with 17 bases between the two germline ends. CDR3 coding DNA: TGTGCCAGCAGTTATTCGAGAGCTGCTAGACCCTACGAGCAGTACTTC. Amino acids: CASSYSRAARPYEQYF.

V gene TRBV2 combines with J gene TRBJ1-5, with 9 bases fitting TRBD1. CDR1 SNHLY and CDR2 FYNNEI come from the germline V gene. This CDR3 is built from 14 residues. V dropped 4 bases and J dropped 6; count of bases not matched to a gene: 4. The DNA for the CDR3 is TGTGCCAGCAGTGGACAGGGGGGTCCTCAGCCCCAGCATTTT. It specifies CASSGQGGPQPQHF.

This clone was seen once. The chain recombines TRBV7-9 with TRBJ2-3; 8 bases are shared with TRBD2. This CDR3 has 16 amino acids. Germline CDR1 is SEHNR and CDR2 is FQNEAQ (reference sequence). The V segment lost 3 bases and the J segment 4 bases; nucleotides outside the gene matches: 9. CDR3: CASSLGLGGGADTQYF. The CDR3 region has the DNA TGTGCCAGCAGCTTGGGACTAGGAGGGGGGGCAGATACGCAGTATTTT.

This clone was detected only once. V is TRBV6-1 and J is TRBJ1-2; a possible D gene is TRBD1 (6 bases). Per germline, CDR1 MNHNS and CDR2 SASEGT. This CDR3 region has 15 residues. V was pared by 2 bases and J by 4 bases, with 14 bases between. The CDR3, as DNA: TGTGCCAGCAGTGAACCTACTGACAGGAGCTATGGCTACACCTTC. Its protein product is CASSEPTDRSYGYTF.

The chain employs TRBV6-4 and TRBJ2-1; TRBD1 agrees at 11 bases. V was clipped by 8 bases and J by 6 bases; unmatched bases: 9. Germline V gene sequence: CDR1 MRHNA, CDR2 SNTAGT. This CDR3 region has 15 residues. The CDR3 is CASSRTGGVINEQFF. CDR3 DNA sequence: TGTGCCAGCTCGAGGACAGGGGGCGTCATCAATGAGCAGTTCTTC.

In this sample, this clone turned up once. Other DNA sequences in the same sample also yield this CDR3. V gene TRBV18 combines with J gene TRBJ1-4; a weak D match, TRBD1 (5 bases). This CDR3 is built from 13 residues. The V gene's germline CDR1 is KGHSH and CDR2 LQKENI. The V and J ends lost 3 bases and 5 bases respectively, with 7 bases between them. CDR3 in DNA: TGTGCCAGCTCACCGGGGCAGAATGAAAAACTGTTTTTT. This gives the protein CASSPGQNEKLFF.

The rearrangement links TRBV10-3 to TRBJ2-7; 12 nucleotides match TRBD2. CDR3 length: 17 residues. Trimming removed 4 bases from V and 1 base from J; junction bases left unmatched: 8. The germline V gene encodes CDR1 ENHRY and CDR2 SYGVKD. CDR3 nucleotide sequence: TGTGCCATCAGTGGGACTAGCGGGGACCTTTATTCCTACGAGCAGTACTTC. Translated, it gives CAISGTSGDLYSYEQYF.

The gene calls are TRBV6-6 and TRBJ1-4; D possibly corresponds to TRBD1 (6 bases). Germline V gene lookup returns CDR1 MNHNY and CDR2 SVGAGI (reference sequence). The germline V and J ends were trimmed by 6 bases and 5 bases, with 10 bases remaining between them. The CDR3 consists of 13 residues. CDR3 residues: CASRSGANEKLFF. CDR3 DNA: TGTGCCAGCAGATCAGGGGCGAATGAAAAACTGTTTTTT.

The sample holds a few counts of this clone. This chain connects TRBV10-2 to TRBJ1-6; D ambiguous. The CDR3 has 17 residues. Germline V gives CDR1 WSHSY, CDR2 SAAADI. Trimming left V 3 bases short and J 0 bases short, with 12 bases between. The CDR3 reads CASSERQPSSYNSPLHF. In DNA form, the CDR3 reads TGCGCCAGCAGTGAACGGCAGCCTAGCTCCTATAATTCACCCCTCCACTTT.

The chain carries TRBV12-3 or TRBV12-4 and TRBJ1-1; TRBD1 is a possible D gene (6 bases). The CDR3 covers 13 residues. The V end lost 3 bases, the J end lost 7 bases, and 12 bases lay between the germline ends. The CDR3 here is CASSLSGEREAFF. CDR3 nucleotides: TGTGCCAGCAGTTTGTCAGGGGAGCGTGAAGCTTTCTTT.

V gene TRBV7-8 combines with J gene TRBJ1-5, with no clear D. This CDR3 comprises 14 residues. CDR1 and CDR2 (germline): SGHVS, FQNEAQ. Trimming stripped 0 bases from V and 4 bases from J, with 7 bases between. In nucleotides, the CDR3 is TGTGCCAGCAGCTTAGCTGATGAGAATCAGCCCCAGCATTTT. The encoded protein is CASSLADENQPQHF.

The CDR3 loop is CASSAWGTGAMNTEAFF. DNA for the CDR3: TGTGCCAGCAGCGCCTGGGGGACAGGGGCAATGAACACTGAAGCTTTCTTT. The chain links TRBV9 to TRBJ1-1; 10 bases are shared with TRBD1. The CDR3 spans 17 residues. Losses at the gene ends were 3 bases for V and 0 bases for J; bases not matched to a gene: 8. Germline CDR1 reads SGDLS; CDR2 reads YYNGEE.

The J gene is TRBJ2-1, the V gene TRBV27; perhaps TRBD2 as D (5 bases). This CDR3 comprises 18 residues. V was pared by 2 bases and J by 3 bases, with 20 bases between. Germline loops: CDR1 MNHEY, CDR2 SMNVEV (reference sequence). The CDR3 bases are TGTGCCAGCAGTTTACGGGGTCCAATCGGTTGGAACTACAATGAGCAGTTCTTC. This encodes CASSLRGPIGWNYNEQFF.

This chain connects TRBV11-1 to TRBJ1-2; D is perhaps TRBD1 (5 bases). Germline V gene sequence: CDR1 SGHAT, CDR2 FQDESV (reference sequence). The CDR3 is made up of 12 amino acids. V dropped 4 bases and J dropped 4 bases, with 7 bases sitting between them. The CDR3 DNA reads TGTGCCAGCAGCTCGGGGGGCTATGGCTACACCTTC. Translation: CASSSGGYGYTF.

This clone showed up just a few times. The J gene is TRBJ2-2, the V gene TRBV30; the D gene is possibly TRBD1 (6 bases). The V end was cut by 3 bases, the J end by 1 base, with 15 bases between. The V gene's germline CDR1 is GTSNPN and CDR2 SVGIG (reference sequence). This CDR3 region has 16 residues. The CDR3 sequence is CAWSHLGARNTGELFF. In DNA, the CDR3 is TGTGCCTGGAGCCATCTGGGGGCTCGGAACACCGGGGAGCTGTTTTTT.

The genes are TRBV6-1 and TRBJ1-4; possible D gene TRBD1, 6 bases. The germline V gene has CDR1 MNHNS and CDR2 SASEGT. Trimming cost V 3 bases and J 5 bases, with 10 bases left between them. The CDR3 consists of 14 residues. CDR3 amino acids: CASSETGLNEKLFF. For the CDR3, the DNA is TGTGCCAGCAGTGAGACAGGCCTCAATGAAAAACTGTTTTTT.

The chain uses TRBV29-1 and TRBJ2-5, with D hard to call. The CDR3 is 12 residues long. V shed 4 bases and J shed 2 bases, with 8 bases lying between them. Germline CDR1 and CDR2: SQVTM and ANQGSEA. CDR3 in DNA: TGCAGCGTTGGGTTAACTCAAGAGACCCAGTACTTC. It specifies CSVGLTQETQYF. Using reference TRBV29-1 and TRBJ2-5 for the parts outside the CDR3, the full variable domain is SAVISQKPSRDICQRGTSLTIQCQVDSQVTMMFWYRQQPGQSLTLIATANQGSEATYESGFVIDKFPISRPNLTFSTLTVSNMSPEDSSIYLCSVGLTQETQYFGPGTRLLVL.

Of note for this clone: Other DNA sequences within the sample encode an identical CDR3. The chain uses TRBV28 and TRBJ1-1; TRBD1 agrees at 7 bases. V trimming: 3 bases; J trimming: 7 bases; junction bases outside the gene matches: 2. The CDR3 loop spans 12 amino acids. Germline V CDR1 and CDR2: MDHEN, SYDVKM. The chain's CDR3 is CASSLRTGEAFF. CDR3 nucleotide sequence: TGTGCCAGCAGTTTGCGGACAGGTGAAGCTTTCTTT.

This clone was found a few times. This chain connects TRBV11-2 to TRBJ1-4; maybe TRBD1 (5 bases). This CDR3 comprises 15 residues. Germline CDR1 reads SGHAT; CDR2 reads FQNNGV. The V end was cut by 4 bases, the J end by 2 bases, with 11 bases between. CDR3 sequence (DNA): TGTGCCAGCAGCTATCAGGGATCGACTAATGAAAAACTGTTTTTT. It encodes CASSYQGSTNEKLFF.

This clone was observed a few times. The genes are TRBV11-2 and TRBJ2-2; 7 bases are shared with TRBD2. Looked up from germline, CDR1 is SGHAT and CDR2 is FQNNGV. V dropped 5 bases and J dropped 5; count of bases not matched to a gene: 11. There are 16 residues in the CDR3. Here the CDR3 reads CASSPSGAGRTGELFF. CDR3 DNA: TGTGCCAGCAGCCCGAGCGGGGCAGGGAGGACCGGGGAGCTGTTTTTT.

The rearrangement links TRBV9 to TRBJ1-2; 7 bases match TRBD1. V dropped 4 bases and J dropped 6; count of bases not matched to a gene: 6. Germline assignment: CDR1 SGDLS and CDR2 YYNGEE. This CDR3 contains 13 residues. In DNA, the CDR3 is TGTGCCAGCAGCCTATGGACAGGCCATGGCTACACCTTC. Protein sequence: CASSLWTGHGYTF.

The J gene is TRBJ2-2, the V gene TRBV5-4, with a tentative D call TRBD1 (5 bases). Germline V gives CDR1 SGHNT, CDR2 YYREEE (reference sequence). The ends were cut back, 2 bases at V and 7 bases at J, with 9 bases in the middle. The CDR3 has 13 amino acids. CDR3 DNA: TGTGCCAGCAGCTTTGGTCAGGGCGGGGAGCTGTTTTTT. Amino acids: CASSFGQGGELFF. Variable domain in full (rest from reference TRBV5-4 and TRBJ2-2): ETGVTQSPTHLIKTRGQQVTLRCSSQSGHNTVSWYQQALGQGPQFIFQYYREEENGRGNFPPRFSGLQFPNYSSELNVNALELDDSALYLCASSFGQGGELFFGEGSRLTVL.

The chain carries TRBV4-1 and TRBJ2-1, with 9 nucleotides matching TRBD2. The germline gives CDR1 MGHRA, CDR2 YSYEKL. The CDR3 covers 17 residues. The J segment lost 8 bases and the V segment lost 4 bases, leaving 15 bases of the junction unmatched. CDR3 DNA: TGCGCCAGCAGCCCCCTTTGGGCGGGAGGGCCGGGAGATGAGCAGTTCTTC. Encoded protein: CASSPLWAGGPGDEQFF.